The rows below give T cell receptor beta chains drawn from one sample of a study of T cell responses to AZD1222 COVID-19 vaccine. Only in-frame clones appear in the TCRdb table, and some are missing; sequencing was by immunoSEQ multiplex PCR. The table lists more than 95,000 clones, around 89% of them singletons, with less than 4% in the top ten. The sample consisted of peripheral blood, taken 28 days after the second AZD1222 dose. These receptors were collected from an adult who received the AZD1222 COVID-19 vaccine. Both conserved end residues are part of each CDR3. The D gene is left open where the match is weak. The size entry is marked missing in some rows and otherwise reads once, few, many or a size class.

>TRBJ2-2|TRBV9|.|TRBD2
CASSVDGGASGELFF
TGTGCCAGCAGCGTAGACGGGGGGGCGTCCGGGGAGCTGTTTTTT
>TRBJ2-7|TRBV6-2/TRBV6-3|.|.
CASSYLDQYAYEQYF
TGTGCCAGCAGTTATCTAGACCAATACGCCTACGAGCAGTACTTC
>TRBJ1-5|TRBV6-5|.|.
CASSYSMGVDQPQHF
TGTGCCAGCAGTTACTCCATGGGAGTGGATCAGCCCCAGCATTTT
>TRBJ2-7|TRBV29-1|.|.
CSVGGRNRSSYEQYF
TGCAGCGTTGGAGGGCGGAATAGGAGCTCCTACGAGCAGTACTTC
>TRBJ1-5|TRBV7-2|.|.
CASSLSFIKGHQHF
TGTGCCAGCAGCTTATCGTTTATTAAGGGACATCAGCATTTT
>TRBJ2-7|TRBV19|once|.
CASRRDGSWEQYF
TGTGCCAGTAGGAGGGACGGGTCTTGGGAGCAGTACTTC
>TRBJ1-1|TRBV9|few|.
CASSGETEAFF
TGTGCCAGCAGCGGGGAGACAGAAGCTTTCTTT
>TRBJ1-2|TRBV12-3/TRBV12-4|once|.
CASSLGAGGYTF
TGTGCCAGCAGTTTAGGCGCAGGGGGCTACACCTTC
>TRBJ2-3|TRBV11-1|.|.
CASSLELDTQYF
TGTGCCAGCAGCTTAGAGTTGGATACGCAGTATTTT
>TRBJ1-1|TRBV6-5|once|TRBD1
CASSYLENRGQAEAFF
TGTGCCAGCAGTTACTTGGAAAACAGGGGGCAGGCTGAAGCTTTCTTT
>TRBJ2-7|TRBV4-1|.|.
CASSPIRGTLHEQYF
TGCGCCAGCAGCCCCATTAGAGGAACCCTCCACGAGCAGTACTTC
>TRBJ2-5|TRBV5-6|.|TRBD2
CASSYTSGVQETQYF
TGTGCCAGCAGCTACACTAGCGGGGTACAAGAGACCCAGTACTTC
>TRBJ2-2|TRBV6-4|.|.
CASSDFANTGELFF
TGTGCCAGCAGTGACTTCGCGAACACCGGGGAGCTGTTTTTT
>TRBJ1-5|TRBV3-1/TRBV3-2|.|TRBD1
CASGSKTGVEQPQHF
TGTGCCAGCGGCTCGAAAACAGGGGTTGAACAGCCCCAGCATTTT
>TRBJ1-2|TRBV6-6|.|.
CASSQGPGLWVYTF
TGTGCCAGCAGCCAGGGCCCAGGCCTATGGGTCTACACCTTC
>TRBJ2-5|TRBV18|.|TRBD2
CASSPPRGGETQYF
TGTGCCAGCTCACCACCACGGGGGGGAGAGACCCAGTACTTC